What follows is one T cell receptor (beta chain) and its context. This sample is drawn from a study of blood T cell repertoires in COVID-19. Assay used: immunoSEQ multiplex PCR; TCRdb lists only in-frame clones, some missing. Of about 220,000 clones in the sample, about three quarters are singletons; the top ten hold 7.2%. CDR1 and CDR2 (germline): GTSNPN, SVGIG (reference sequence). V lost 0 bases and J 0 bases, leaving 11 bases between the germline ends. The CDR3 is made up of 15 amino acids. Source material: peripheral blood. The sequence derives from a woman aged 65 to 85 with acute or convalescent COVID-19. This chain links TRBV30 with TRBJ1-1; D not resolved. CDR3 nucleotides: TGTGCCTGGAGTGTTAGATCCCGTGTGAACACTGAAGCTTTCTTT. Amino acids: CAWSVRSRVNTEAFF.